This T cell receptor (beta chain) was profiled in a study of shared clonotypes between healthy human individuals. Method: immunoSEQ multiplex PCR; TCRdb's copy keeps in-frame clones and lacks some. This table has roughly 450,000 clones, more than 65% appearing once. The CDR3 sequence is 15 residues long. Germline V gene data show CDR1 as MNHEY and CDR2 as SMNVEV (reference sequence). V shed 2 bases and J shed 3 bases, with 11 bases lying between them. This TCR came from a woman aged 40 to 50 in good health. Some clones in this sample may be carry-over from other donors' samples. The specimen was PBMCs. The genes are TRBV27 and TRBJ2-1, with D possibly matching TRBD1 (6 bases). The CDR3 region has the DNA TGTGCCAGCAGTTTAGTACAGGGTAACTACAATGAGCAGTTCTTC. Its protein is CASSLVQGNYNEQFF.